The clone carrying this T cell receptor (beta chain) was observed at least ten times. As yet, its antigen is unknown. From germline, CDR1 is SGDLS and CDR2 YYNGEE. Trimming pared 1 base from V and 2 bases from J, leaving 6 bases between. CDR3 length: 13 amino acids. Memory CD4+ T cells were sorted as CD4+CD45RO+CD25- cells. Whole-study findings and limits: The larger-cohort validation was restricted to a single TCR beta V-J rearrangement rather than whole repertoires. Tumor memory CD4+ T cell TCR gene usage clustered with blood and lymph node memory CD4+ cells and lymph node naive CD4+ cells.

After constant-region reverse-primer amplification, full-length variable regions underwent semi-nested PCR with Nested Universal Primer A. TCRdb re-called the 5' RACE reads with MiXCR, one entry per CDR3 protein. The sample includes around 5,600 distinct CDR3 sequences, 36% of them seen just once. This receptor was taken from a female donor with breast cancer. The J gene is TRBJ2-5, the V gene TRBV9; D ambiguous. Sample: memory CD4+ T cells sorted from blood. Documented subset: memory CD4+ T cells, CD4+CD45RO+CD25-. The CDR3 loop is CASSVNEQETQYF. The CDR3 DNA reads TGTGCCAGCAGCGTAAACGAGCAAGAGACCCAGTACTTC.